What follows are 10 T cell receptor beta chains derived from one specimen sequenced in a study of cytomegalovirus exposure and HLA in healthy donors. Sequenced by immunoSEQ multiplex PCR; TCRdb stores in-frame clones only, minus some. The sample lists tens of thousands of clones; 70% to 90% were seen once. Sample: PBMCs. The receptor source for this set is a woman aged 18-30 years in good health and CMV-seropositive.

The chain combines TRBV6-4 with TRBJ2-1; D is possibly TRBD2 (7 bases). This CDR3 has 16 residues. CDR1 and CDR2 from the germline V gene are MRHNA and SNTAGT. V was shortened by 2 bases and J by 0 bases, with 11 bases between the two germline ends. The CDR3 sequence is CASSDHGGLSYNEQFF. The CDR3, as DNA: TGTGCCAGCAGTGACCACGGGGGGCTCTCCTACAATGAGCAGTTCTTC.

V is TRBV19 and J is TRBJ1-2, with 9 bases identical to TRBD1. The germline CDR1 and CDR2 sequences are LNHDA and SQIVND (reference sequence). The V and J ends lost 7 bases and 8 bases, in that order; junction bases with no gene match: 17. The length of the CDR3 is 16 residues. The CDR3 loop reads CASTKDPGQGAFGYTF. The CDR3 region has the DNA TGTGCCAGTACTAAAGATCCGGGACAGGGTGCTTTCGGCTACACCTTC.

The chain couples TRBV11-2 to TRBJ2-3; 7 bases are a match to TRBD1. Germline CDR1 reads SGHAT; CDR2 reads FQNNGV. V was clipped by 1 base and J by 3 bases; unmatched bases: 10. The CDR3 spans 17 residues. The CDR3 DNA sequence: TGTGCCAGCAGCTTAGCCGCGACAGGGTACGGGACAGATACGCAGTATTTT. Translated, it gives CASSLAATGYGTDTQYF.

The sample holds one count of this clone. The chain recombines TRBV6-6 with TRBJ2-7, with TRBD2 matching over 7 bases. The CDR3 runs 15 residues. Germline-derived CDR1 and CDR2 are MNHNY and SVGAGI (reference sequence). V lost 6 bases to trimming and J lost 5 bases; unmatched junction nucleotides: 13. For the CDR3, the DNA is TGTGCCAGCAGGGGGTCGAGCGGGATATCGGACGAGCAGTACTTC. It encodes CASRGSSGISDEQYF.

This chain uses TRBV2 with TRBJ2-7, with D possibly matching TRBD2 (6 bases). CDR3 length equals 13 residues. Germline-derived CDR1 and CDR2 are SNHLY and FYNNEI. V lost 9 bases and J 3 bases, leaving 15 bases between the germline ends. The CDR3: CARANPGGYEQYF. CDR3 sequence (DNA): TGTGCCAGAGCAAACCCCGGGGGCTACGAGCAGTACTTC. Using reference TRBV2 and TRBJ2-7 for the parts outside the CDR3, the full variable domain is EPEVTQTPSHQVTQMGQEVILRCVPISNHLYFYWYRQILGQKVEFLVSFYNNEISEKSEIFDDQFSVERPDGSNFTLKIRSTKLEDSAMYFCARANPGGYEQYFGPGTRLTVT.

In DNA, the CDR3 is TGTGCCAGCAGTGAAACGGCTAGCGGCAGAGATGAGCAGTTCTTC. Translating gives CASSETASGRDEQFF. This chain connects TRBV2 to TRBJ2-1, with 7 bases aligning to TRBD2. The CDR3 loop spans 15 amino acids. Germline lookup yields CDR1 SNHLY and CDR2 FYNNEI. V shed 2 bases, J shed 8 bases, and the junction held 9 bases outside the gene matches.

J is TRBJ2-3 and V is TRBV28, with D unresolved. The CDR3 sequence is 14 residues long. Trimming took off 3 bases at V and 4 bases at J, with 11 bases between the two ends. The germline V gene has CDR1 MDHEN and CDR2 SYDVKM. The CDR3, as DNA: TGTGCCAGCAGTTTCTCGAGCAGGCCAGATACGCAGTATTTT. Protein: CASSFSSRPDTQYF. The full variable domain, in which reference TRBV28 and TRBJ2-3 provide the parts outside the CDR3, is DVKVTQSSRYLVKRTGEKVFLECVQDMDHENMFWYRQDPGLGLRLIYFSYDVKMKEKGDIPEGYSVSREKKERFSLILESASTNQTSMYLCASSFSSRPDTQYFGPGTRLTVL.

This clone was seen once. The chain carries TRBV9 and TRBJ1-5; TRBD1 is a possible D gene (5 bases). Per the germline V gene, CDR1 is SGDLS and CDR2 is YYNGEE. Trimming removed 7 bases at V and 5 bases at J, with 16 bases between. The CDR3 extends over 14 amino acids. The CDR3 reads CASAVGTGDQPQHF. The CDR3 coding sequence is TGTGCCAGCGCGGTAGGGACGGGGGATCAGCCCCAGCATTTT.

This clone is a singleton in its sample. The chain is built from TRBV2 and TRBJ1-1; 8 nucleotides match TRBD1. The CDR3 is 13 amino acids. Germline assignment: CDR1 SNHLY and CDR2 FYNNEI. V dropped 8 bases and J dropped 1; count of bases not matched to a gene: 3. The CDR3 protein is CASGGTGNTEAFF. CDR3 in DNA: TGTGCCAGCGGAGGGACAGGGAACACTGAAGCTTTCTTT.

DNA of the CDR3: TGTGCCAGCAGCTGGCAGGGTGGTACCGGGGAGCTGTTTTTT. Translating it yields CASSWQGGTGELFF. The chain is built from TRBV27 and TRBJ2-2; weak D call: TRBD1 (5 bases). Per germline, CDR1 MNHEY and CDR2 SMNVEV (reference sequence). Trimming left V 6 bases short and J 5 bases short, with 13 bases between. The CDR3 runs to 14 residues.